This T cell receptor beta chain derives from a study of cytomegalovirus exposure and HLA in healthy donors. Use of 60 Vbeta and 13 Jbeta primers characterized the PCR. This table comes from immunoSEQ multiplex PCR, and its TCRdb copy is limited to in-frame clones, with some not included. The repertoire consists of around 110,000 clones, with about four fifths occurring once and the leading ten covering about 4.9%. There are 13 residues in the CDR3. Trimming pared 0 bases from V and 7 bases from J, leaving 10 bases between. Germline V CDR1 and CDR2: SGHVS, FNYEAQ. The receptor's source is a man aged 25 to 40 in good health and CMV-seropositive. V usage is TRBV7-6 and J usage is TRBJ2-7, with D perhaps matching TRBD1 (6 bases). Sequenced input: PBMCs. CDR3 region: CASSLAEDREQYF. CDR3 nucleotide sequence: TGTGCCAGCAGCTTAGCGGAAGACAGGGAGCAGTACTTC.